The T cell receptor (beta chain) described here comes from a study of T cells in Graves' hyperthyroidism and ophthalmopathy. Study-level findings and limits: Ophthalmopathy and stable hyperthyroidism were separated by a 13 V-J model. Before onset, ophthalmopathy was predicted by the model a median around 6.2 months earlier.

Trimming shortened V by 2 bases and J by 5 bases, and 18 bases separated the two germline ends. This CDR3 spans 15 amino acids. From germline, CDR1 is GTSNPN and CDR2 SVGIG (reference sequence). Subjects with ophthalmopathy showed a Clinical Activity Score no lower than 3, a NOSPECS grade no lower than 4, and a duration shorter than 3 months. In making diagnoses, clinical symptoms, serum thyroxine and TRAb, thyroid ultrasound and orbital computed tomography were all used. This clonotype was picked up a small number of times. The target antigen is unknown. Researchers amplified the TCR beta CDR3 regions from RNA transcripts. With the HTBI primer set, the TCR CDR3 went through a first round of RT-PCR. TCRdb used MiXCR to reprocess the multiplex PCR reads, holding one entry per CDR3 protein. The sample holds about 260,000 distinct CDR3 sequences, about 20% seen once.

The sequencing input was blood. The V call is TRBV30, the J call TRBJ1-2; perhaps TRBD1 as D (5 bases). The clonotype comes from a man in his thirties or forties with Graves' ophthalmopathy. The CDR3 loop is CAWSNPGEAKYGYTF. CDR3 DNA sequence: TGTGCCTGGAGTAACCCGGGGGAGGCGAAATATGGCTACACCTTC.